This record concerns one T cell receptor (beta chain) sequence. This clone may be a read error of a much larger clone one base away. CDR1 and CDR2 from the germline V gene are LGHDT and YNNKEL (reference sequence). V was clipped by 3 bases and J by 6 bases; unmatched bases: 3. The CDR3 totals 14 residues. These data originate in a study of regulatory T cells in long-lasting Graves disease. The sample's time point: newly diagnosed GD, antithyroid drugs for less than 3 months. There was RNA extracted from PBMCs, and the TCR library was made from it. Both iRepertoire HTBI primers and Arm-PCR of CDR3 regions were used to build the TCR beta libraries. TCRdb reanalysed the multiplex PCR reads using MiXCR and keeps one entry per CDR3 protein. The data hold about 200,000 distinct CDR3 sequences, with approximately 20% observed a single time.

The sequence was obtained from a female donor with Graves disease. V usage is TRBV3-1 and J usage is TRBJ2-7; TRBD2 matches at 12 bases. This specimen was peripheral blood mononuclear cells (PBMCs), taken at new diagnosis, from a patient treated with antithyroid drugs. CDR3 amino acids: CASSQLAGGSEQYF. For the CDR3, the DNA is TGTGCCAGCAGCCAGCTAGCGGGAGGGAGCGAGCAGTACTTC.